One sample yielded the 10 T cell receptor beta chains listed below, sequenced in a study of CXCR3-negative and CXCR3-positive naive CD8 T cells. UMI-tagged TRB cDNA libraries were built via 5' RACE. Following a re-call of the 5' RACE reads, TCRdb has one entry per CDR3 protein and lacks DNA. The listing contains over 20,000 distinct CDR3 sequences. What was sequenced was naive CXCR3- CD8+ T cells from blood. Documented subset: CD45RO-CCR7+CD27+CD95- naive CD8+ T cells lacking CXCR3 (TNR3-). The receptors stem from a human donor in good health. Some clones in this sample may be carry-over from other donors' samples.

The chain employs TRBV29-1 and TRBJ2-1. Germline CDR1 and CDR2: SQVTM and ANQGSEA. The CDR3 runs 12 residues. This CDR3 reads CSVAGTHNEQFF.

V and J are TRBV12-3 or TRBV12-4 and TRBJ2-7; TCRdb proposes TRBD2, but this gene call is untestable without DNA. The CDR3 sequence is 13 residues long. The CDR3 spells CASSLSGSYEQYF.

V and J are TRBV7-6 and TRBJ2-2; the D call of TRBD1 rests on TCRdb alone, since no DNA is present to check it. Germline CDR1 is SGHVS and CDR2 is FNYEAQ. There are 17 residues in the CDR3. CDR3 region: CASSLEGTVYNTGELFF.

V usage is TRBV28 and J usage is TRBJ1-6; TCRdb proposes TRBD1, but this gene call is untestable without DNA. This CDR3 spans 14 amino acids. Germline lookup yields CDR1 MDHEN and CDR2 SYDVKM. This CDR3 reads CASSFGQEDSPLHF. Using reference TRBV28 and TRBJ1-6 for the parts outside the CDR3, the full variable domain is DVKVTQSSRYLVKRTGEKVFLECVQDMDHENMFWYRQDPGLGLRLIYFSYDVKMKEKGDIPEGYSVSREKKERFSLILESASTNQTSMYLCASSFGQEDSPLHFGNGTRLTVT.

This chain links TRBV29-1 with TRBJ2-5; TCRdb designates TRBD1, a call that cannot be tested without DNA. The germline V gene encodes CDR1 SQVTM and CDR2 ANQGSEA. This CDR3 spans 13 amino acids. This CDR3 is CSVGQGPGETQYF.

V gene TRBV7-6 combines with J gene TRBJ2-5; TCRdb picks TRBD1, but there is no DNA to check that call. Germline CDR1 reads SGHVS; CDR2 reads FNYEAQ. This CDR3 is built from 15 residues. CDR3 amino acids: CASTTWGAGQETQYF.

The chain recombines TRBV28 with TRBJ2-7. From germline, CDR1 is MDHEN and CDR2 SYDVKM. The CDR3 has 12 amino acids. The CDR3 reads CASSLTSYEQYF.

This clonotype is labeled medium-sized (0.01 to 0.1%) based on frequency. The J gene is TRBJ1-1, the V gene TRBV4-1. Germline-derived CDR1 and CDR2 are MGHRA and YSYEKL. The CDR3 sequence is 16 residues long. The CDR3 spells CASSPREAEPNTEAFF.

The rearrangement joins TRBV6-2 or TRBV6-3 to TRBJ1-6; TCRdb's D call, TRBD1, is unchecked because there is no DNA. This CDR3 comprises 21 residues. Per germline, CDR1 MNHEY and CDR2 SVGEGT. The CDR3 region is CASSYDPTGSARSSYNSPLHF.

The V and J genes are TRBV14 and TRBJ2-2; lacking DNA, the TRBD2 call made by TCRdb goes unchecked. From germline, CDR1 is SGHDN and CDR2 FVKESK. CDR3 length: 15 amino acids. CDR3 region: CASSLLAGFTGELFF.